One and the same sample provided the 21 T cell receptor beta chains below, sequenced in a study of cytomegalovirus exposure and HLA in healthy donors. Primers: 60 Vbeta forward and 13 Jbeta reverse. Repertoires were generated with immunoSEQ multiplex PCR, while TCRdb's copy carries only in-frame clones and drops some. This specimen shows about 90,000 clones; the ten leading clones hold under 4.5%. Sequencing used PBMCs. All receptors come from a woman aged 25 to 45 in good health and CMV-seronegative.

The J gene is TRBJ1-2, the V gene TRBV2; 8 nucleotides align to TRBD1. This CDR3 has 13 amino acids. Germline loops: CDR1 SNHLY, CDR2 FYNNEI. After removal of 5 bases from V and 8 bases from J, the junction contained 7 bases not matched to a gene. The DNA of the CDR3 is TGTGCCAGCAGTTTCAGGGGGCGCGGGGGCTACACCTTC. This translates into CASSFRGRGGYTF. The full variable domain, its missing parts supplied by reference TRBV2 and TRBJ1-2, is EPEVTQTPSHQVTQMGQEVILRCVPISNHLYFYWYRQILGQKVEFLVSFYNNEISEKSEIFDDQFSVERPDGSNFTLKIRSTKLEDSAMYFCASSFRGRGGYTFGSGTRLTVV.

V gene TRBV28 combines with J gene TRBJ2-3; D not resolved. CDR1 and CDR2 (germline): MDHEN, SYDVKM. Trimming left V 1 base short and J 5 bases short, with 13 bases between. CDR3 size: 15 residues. The CDR3 DNA is TGTGCCAGCAGTTTATCAGTCAGCCCGGGAGATACGCAGTATTTT. This sequence encodes CASSLSVSPGDTQYF.

V is TRBV5-1 and J is TRBJ1-4; TRBD1 matches at 10 bases. The length of the CDR3 is 14 residues. The trim removed 7 bases at V and 6 bases at J, leaving 6 bases unmatched. CDR1 and CDR2 (germline): SGHRS, YFSETQ. This CDR3 reads CASRQGTGDEKLFF. CDR3 nucleotide sequence: TGCGCCAGCCGCCAAGGGACAGGGGATGAAAAACTGTTTTTT.

This sequence joins TRBV7-8 and TRBJ2-7, with a possible D match to TRBD2 (6 bases). Germline V gene sequence: CDR1 SGHVS, CDR2 FQNEAQ. V was trimmed by 4 bases and J by 4 bases, leaving 14 bases between them. The CDR3 consists of 14 residues. In DNA, the CDR3 is TGTGCCAGCAGCTCCCCGGGGGACGGATACGAGCAGTACTTC. This translates into CASSSPGDGYEQYF.

The rearrangement uses TRBV19 and TRBJ2-3; a weak D match, TRBD1 (5 bases). V lost 5 bases, J lost 2 bases, and 14 bases lay in between. Germline V gives CDR1 LNHDA, CDR2 SQIVND (reference sequence). CDR3 size: 15 residues. Here the CDR3 reads CASSPSRAYTDTQYF. CDR3 bases: TGTGCCAGTAGTCCCAGCAGGGCATACACAGATACGCAGTATTTT. The whole variable domain, remainder taken from reference TRBV19 and TRBJ2-3, is DGGITQSPKYLFRKEGQNVTLSCEQNLNHDAMYWYRQDPGQGLRLIYYSQIVNDFQKGDIAEGYSVSREKKESFPLTVTSAQKNPTAFYLCASSPSRAYTDTQYFGPGTRLTVL.

The gene calls are TRBV7-9 and TRBJ2-1, with D perhaps matching TRBD1 (5 bases). Trimming left V 6 bases short and J 0 bases short, with 12 bases between. Germline CDR1 reads SEHNR; CDR2 reads FQNEAQ (reference sequence). This CDR3 has 15 residues. This CDR3 reads CASRPRESSYNEQFF. CDR3 DNA: TGTGCCAGCAGGCCCAGGGAAAGCTCCTACAATGAGCAGTTCTTC.

The chain has TRBV5-1 and TRBJ1-4, with 7 bases identical to TRBD1. V gave up 3 bases and J gave up 7 bases; unmatched junction bases: 9. The CDR3 is made up of 15 amino acids. The germline CDR1 and CDR2 sequences are SGHRS and YFSETQ. The CDR3 nucleotides read TGCGCCAGCAGCTACCGGACAGGCTCTCCTGAAAAACTGTTTTTT. Its protein is CASSYRTGSPEKLFF.

This chain joins TRBV20-1 and TRBJ1-5, with 8 bases identical to TRBD1. The trim removed 5 bases at V and 11 bases at J, leaving 5 bases unmatched. Germline CDR1 is DFQATT and CDR2 is SNEGSKA (reference sequence). The CDR3 sequence is 11 residues long. In DNA, the CDR3 is TGCAGTGCTGTCACGGGACAGGCCCAGCATTTT. This sequence encodes CSAVTGQAQHF.

This chain connects TRBV28 to TRBJ2-7, with 8 bases matching TRBD1. Germline loops: CDR1 MDHEN, CDR2 SYDVKM. CDR3 length: 15 residues. J was trimmed by 0 bases and V by 3 bases; bases with no gene match: 4. CDR3 sequence reads: CASSFPRGPSYEQYF. CDR3 bases: TGTGCCAGCAGTTTCCCCAGGGGGCCCTCCTACGAGCAGTACTTC.

The J gene is TRBJ2-1, the V gene TRBV7-3, with a possible D match to TRBD2 (6 bases). The CDR3 has 18 residues. Trimming took off 1 base at V and 8 bases at J, with 24 bases between the two ends. Germline V lookup: CDR1 SGHTA, CDR2 FQGTGA. CDR3 sequence reads: CASSLRAPWAGSGYEQFF. For the CDR3, the DNA is TGTGCCAGCAGCTTAAGGGCCCCGTGGGCGGGATCAGGGTATGAGCAGTTCTTC.

This rearrangement joins TRBV6-5 to TRBJ2-5; TRBD2 matches 7 bases. This CDR3 has 14 amino acids. In germline, CDR1 is MNHEY, CDR2 SVGAGI. J gave up 3 bases and V 6 bases, and 7 bases lay outside the gene matches. The CDR3 DNA is TGTGCCAGCAGCCGGGGACTACAAGAAGAGACCCAGTACTTC. Translated, it gives CASSRGLQEETQYF.

The rearrangement joins TRBV19 to TRBJ2-7; D perhaps matches TRBD2 (6 bases). V was pared by 6 bases and J by 1 base, with 16 bases between. The V gene's germline CDR1 is LNHDA and CDR2 SQIVND (reference sequence). The CDR3 covers 15 residues. The CDR3 region is CASSLVGGGSYEQYF. CDR3 in DNA: TGTGCCAGTAGCCTGGTGGGGGGTGGGTCCTACGAGCAGTACTTC.

The chain recombines TRBV19 with TRBJ2-3; D possibly corresponds to TRBD1 (5 bases). CDR1 and CDR2 from the germline V gene are LNHDA and SQIVND (reference sequence). The CDR3 extends over 14 amino acids. Trimming shortened V by 7 bases and J by 1 base, and 12 bases separated the two germline ends. For the CDR3, the DNA is TGTGCCAGTAAACAAGGGGCCGGCACAGATACGCAGTATTTT. Translated: CASKQGAGTDTQYF.

V and J are TRBV28 and TRBJ2-3, with D possibly TRBD1 on 6 matching bases. V was pared by 3 bases and J by 2 bases, with 24 bases between. This CDR3 is built from 19 residues. CDR1 and CDR2 from the germline V gene are MDHEN and SYDVKM. The CDR3 DNA reads TGTGCCAGCAGTTTCTCTGGACAGAGCAGCTATTCTTACACAGATACGCAGTATTTT. Protein product: CASSFSGQSSYSYTDTQYF.

The gene calls are TRBV6-6 and TRBJ2-5, with D possibly being TRBD1 (6 bases). Trimming pared 0 bases from V and 0 bases from J, leaving 8 bases between. CDR1 is MNHNY, CDR2 SVGAGI, per germline (reference sequence). CDR3 length: 15 residues. Written as DNA, the CDR3 is TGTGCCAGCAGTTACTCGCGACAGGACCAAGAGACCCAGTACTTC. Translating it yields CASSYSRQDQETQYF.

This chain joins TRBV6-4 and TRBJ1-5; TRBD1 is a possible D gene (5 bases). Trimming shortened V by 6 bases and J by 7 bases, and 16 bases separated the two germline ends. This CDR3 spans 14 amino acids. The germline CDR1 and CDR2 sequences are MRHNA and SNTAGT. The CDR3 spells CASSIEGGTQPQHF. CDR3 bases: TGTGCCAGCAGCATCGAGGGAGGGACGCAGCCCCAGCATTTT.

The chain joins TRBV11-2 to TRBJ1-2; D not resolved. V was clipped by 6 bases and J by 1 base, with 15 bases between them. The CDR3 sequence is 15 residues long. Germline lookup yields CDR1 SGHAT and CDR2 FQNNGV. The CDR3 here is CASRAPFGSNYGYTF. CDR3 sequence (DNA): TGTGCCAGCAGAGCGCCCTTCGGCAGTAACTATGGCTACACCTTC.

V is TRBV29-1 and J is TRBJ2-3, with 11 bases fitting TRBD1. The CDR3 spans 13 residues. V dropped 7 bases and J dropped 5; count of bases not matched to a gene: 5. Per the germline V gene, CDR1 is SQVTM and CDR2 is ANQGSEA. This CDR3 is CSAGQGVGDTQYF. CDR3 sequence (DNA): TGCAGCGCGGGACAGGGGGTAGGAGATACGCAGTATTTT.

This chain connects TRBV7-9 to TRBJ2-5; possibly TRBD2 for D (7 bases). The J call may be incorrect, as the DNA end agrees better with TRBJ2-7. This CDR3 contains 14 residues. Germline V gene data show CDR1 as SEHNR and CDR2 as FQNEAQ (reference sequence). Here the CDR3 reads CASTPPGGPYEQYF. CDR3 DNA: TGTGCCAGCACCCCCCCGGGGGGCCCCTACGAGCAGTACTTC.

The chain combines TRBV6-6 with TRBJ2-7; the D gene is possibly TRBD1 (5 bases). This CDR3 is built from 13 residues. V shed 5 bases and J shed 7 bases, with 15 bases lying between them. Looked up from germline, CDR1 is MNHNY and CDR2 is SVGAGI (reference sequence). This CDR3 is CASSPRQLLEQYF. CDR3 bases: TGTGCCAGCAGTCCCCGACAGTTGCTGGAGCAGTACTTC.

This sequence joins TRBV28 and TRBJ2-3; maybe TRBD2 (6 bases). The V end was cut by 4 bases, the J end by 0 bases, with 14 bases between. Per germline, CDR1 MDHEN and CDR2 SYDVKM. The CDR3 totals 16 residues. The CDR3 coding sequence is TGTGCCAGCAGTTCACCTCTAGCGTCTAGCACAGATACGCAGTATTTT. As protein: CASSSPLASSTDTQYF.